This entry lists 26 T cell receptor beta chains sequenced from one sample in a study of T cells in women clearing cervical HPV infection. Profiled with immunoSEQ multiplex PCR; TCRdb holds only in-frame clones, not every one. This sample carries more than 30,000 clones, with roughly 7.3% going to the ten biggest clones. Sequenced: blood buffy coat. These receptors were collected from a woman aged 18 to 69 with a cervical HPV16 infection that either progressed to CIN3+ or cleared (not recorded which).

With regard to this clone: From the germline J gene comes the end of the CDR3, since the read stops 3 residues before it. The chain links TRBV20-1 to TRBJ2-1; the match to TRBD2 covers 7 bases. The CDR3 totals 16 residues. Germline CDR1 is DFQATT and CDR2 is SNEGSKA (reference sequence). The V segment lost 6 bases and the J segment 6 bases; nucleotides outside the gene matches: 17. The CDR3 sequence is CSANSPGRGTTNEQFF. CDR3 DNA, as far as it was read: TGCAGTGCCAATTCCCCGGGGCGGGGGACTACCAATGAG.

As for this clone: The read is 3 residues too short to cover the CDR3 end, so that end is filled in from the germline J gene. The chain links TRBV19 to TRBJ2-6, with D uncertain. The CDR3 is made up of 18 amino acids. Looked up from germline, CDR1 is LNHDA and CDR2 is SQIVND (reference sequence). The V end lost 1 base, the J end lost 0 bases, and 13 bases lay between the germline ends. The CDR3 bases that were read are TGTGCCAGTAGTATAGCCGGGTCCCTACACTCTGGGGCCAACGTC. It codes for CASSIAGSLHSGANV. Given in full, the CDR3 is CASSIAGSLHSGANVLTF.

Comment on this clone: The read halts 3 residues ahead of the CDR3 end, with the missing end drawn from the germline J gene. This sequence joins TRBV7-9 and TRBJ2-4, with D possibly matching TRBD1 (5 bases). Germline-derived CDR1 and CDR2 are SEHNR and FQNEAQ (reference sequence). This CDR3 region has 14 residues. The CDR3 sequence is CASSLGQGVYGQYF. CDR3 DNA, as far as it was read: TGTGCCAGCAGCTTAGGGCAGGGCGTCTATGGT.

To note about this clone: The missing CDR3 end, 3 residues past where the read stops, is filled in from the germline J gene. The J gene is TRBJ2-7, the V gene TRBV5-1, with TRBD2 as a possible D gene (7 bases). V lost 4 bases and J lost 5, with 19 bases in between. The CDR3 runs to 15 residues. Germline V CDR1 and CDR2: SGHRS, YFSETQ. The DNA read from the CDR3 is TGCGCCAGCAGCGGAACCGGGACGGGGGGCAACGAG. Its protein is CASSGTGTGGNE. The whole CDR3 protein reads CASSGTGTGGNEQYF.

In regard to this clone: The CDR3 extends 3 residues past the end of the read, so its final part is completed from the germline J gene. The chain joins TRBV2 to TRBJ2-1, with D possibly TRBD2 on 7 matching bases. CDR3 length: 15 residues. V lost 4 bases and J lost 6, with 16 bases in between. Per germline, CDR1 SNHLY and CDR2 FYNNEI. CDR3 DNA, as far as it was read: TGTGCCAGCAGTGTCCGCGGGGGCGGCCTCAATGAG. It codes for CASSVRGGGLNE. The entire CDR3 is CASSVRGGGLNEQFF.

Note on this clone: The read halts 3 residues ahead of the CDR3 end, with the missing end drawn from the germline J gene. The V call is TRBV2, the J call TRBJ1-1; TRBD1 agrees at 9 bases. The CDR3 has 15 amino acids. The trim removed 7 bases at V and 1 base at J, leaving 7 bases unmatched. Germline V gene sequence: CDR1 SNHLY, CDR2 FYNNEI. Partial CDR3 DNA: TGTGCCAGCAATCCCTTGGGACAGGGGAACACTGAA. Translating gives CASNPLGQGNTE. The whole CDR3 region reads CASNPLGQGNTEAFF.

Regarding this clone: Read coverage stops 3 residues before the CDR3 terminus; the germline J gene supplies the remainder. The gene calls are TRBV19 and TRBJ1-1; D is possibly TRBD1 (6 bases). The CDR3 extends over 15 amino acids. Germline assignment: CDR1 LNHDA and CDR2 SQIVND (reference sequence). Trimming left V 3 bases short and J 5 bases short, with 16 bases between. The CDR3 sequence: CASSIPSTGSTEAFF. The part of the CDR3 DNA that was read is TGTGCCAGTAGTATCCCCTCTACAGGGAGTACTGAA. Together with reference TRBV19 and TRBJ1-1, the CDR3 gives the full variable domain: DGGITQSPKYLFRKEGQNVTLSCEQNLNHDAMYWYRQDPGQGLRLIYYSQIVNDFQKGDIAEGYSVSREKKESFPLTVTSAQKNPTAFYLCASSIPSTGSTEAFFGQGTRLTVV.

The sequenced part of the CDR3 DNA is TGTGCCAGTAGTGCCTCGAACAAGTCACCC. This codes for CASSASNKSP. The entire CDR3 protein is CASSASNKSPLHF. The chain has TRBV19 and TRBJ1-6, with no clear D. The read ends 3 residues shy of where the CDR3 ends; the end is completed using the germline J gene. The V end was cut by 5 bases, the J end by 10 bases, with 12 bases between. CDR1 and CDR2 from the germline V gene are LNHDA and SQIVND (reference sequence). CDR3 length equals 13 residues.

Turning to this clone: The read gets to within 3 residues of the CDR3 end, and the germline J gene fills in the rest. The V and J genes are TRBV6-1 and TRBJ2-7, with 9 bases matching TRBD1. The germline CDR1 and CDR2 sequences are MNHNS and SASEGT. The CDR3 spans 15 residues. V trimming: 4 bases; J trimming: 3 bases; junction bases outside the gene matches: 7. The CDR3 spells CASSASGQGGYEQYF. The part of the CDR3 DNA that was read is TGTGCCAGCAGTGCGTCGGGACAGGGAGGCTACGAG.

A word on this clone: The read ends 3 residues early relative to the CDR3; the germline J gene fills the gap. This chain joins TRBV20-1 and TRBJ2-1, with D perhaps matching TRBD2 (5 bases). Germline V gene data show CDR1 as DFQATT and CDR2 as SNEGSKA (reference sequence). The CDR3 is made up of 11 amino acids. Trimming removed 5 bases from V and 7 bases from J, with 9 bases in between. The CDR3 bases that were read are TGCAGTGCTGTCCGAGGGAATGAG. It is translated as CSAVRGNE. The complete CDR3 sequence is CSAVRGNEQFF.

A note on this clone: The observed sequence ends 3 residues before the CDR3 terminus, with the missing tail filled in from the germline J gene. The chain recombines TRBV6-1 with TRBJ2-3; TRBD1 agrees at 8 bases. The junction had 3 bases not matched to a gene; V was cut back by 4 bases and J by 0 bases. CDR3 length: 15 residues. From germline, CDR1 is MNHNS and CDR2 SASEGT. This chain's CDR3 is CASSGQGISTDTQYF. Partial CDR3 DNA: TGTGCCAGCAGTGGACAGGGGATAAGCACAGATACG.

Regarding this clone: Coverage ceases 3 residues before the CDR3 finishes, and the germline J gene fills in the end. The genes are TRBV18 and TRBJ1-2, with 8 bases fitting TRBD1. The CDR3 contains 14 residues. Germline V gene data show CDR1 as KGHSH and CDR2 as LQKENI. The covered CDR3 bases are TGTGCCAGCTCACCAGGCCAGGGGGCGTACGAC. This translates into CASSPGQGAYD. The whole CDR3 protein is CASSPGQGAYDYTF.

Worth noting for this clone: The read ends 3 residues early relative to the CDR3; the germline J gene fills the gap. The rearrangement links TRBV7-2 to TRBJ1-2, with TRBD1 matching 8 bases. Germline V gives CDR1 SGHTA, CDR2 FQGNSA. Trimming took 2 bases from V and 3 from J; bases not matched to a gene: 5. This CDR3 region has 15 residues. CDR3 DNA, as far as it was read: TGTGCCAGCAGCTTATATTCGACAGGGGACTATGGC. Translation gives CASSLYSTGDYG. The entire CDR3 sequence reads CASSLYSTGDYGYTF.

Concerning this clone itself: The read terminates 3 residues before the CDR3 end, so the remaining end is supplied by the germline J gene. The chain is built from TRBV5-4 and TRBJ2-3, with D tentatively TRBD1 (5 bases). The CDR3 is 15 residues long. The ends were cut back, 4 bases at V and 5 bases at J, with 17 bases in the middle. Germline CDR1 SGHNT, CDR2 YYREEE (reference sequence). CDR3 DNA (partial): TGTGCCAGCAGCCTCCAGGGATTGGAGAAAGATACG. As protein: CASSLQGLEKDT. The whole CDR3 protein is CASSLQGLEKDTQYF. The full variable domain, its missing parts supplied by reference TRBV5-4 and TRBJ2-3, is ETGVTQSPTHLIKTRGQQVTLRCSSQSGHNTVSWYQQALGQGPQFIFQYYREEENGRGNFPPRFSGLQFPNYSSELNVNALELDDSALYLCASSLQGLEKDTQYFGPGTRLTVL.

A word on this clone: The read halts 3 residues ahead of the CDR3 end, with the missing end drawn from the germline J gene. The genes are TRBV30 and TRBJ1-4, with a possible D match to TRBD1 (5 bases). The CDR3 extends over 13 amino acids. From germline, CDR1 is GTSNPN and CDR2 SVGIG (reference sequence). Incomplete CDR3 DNA: TGTGCCTGGGCGAAGGGGTATAATTCACCA. Encoded protein: CAWAKGYNSP. In full, the CDR3 is CAWAKGYNSPLFF.

As for this clone: Sequencing ends 3 residues short of the CDR3 end; the germline J gene provides the rest. This chain connects TRBV6-1 to TRBJ1-4; weak D call: TRBD1 (6 bases). CDR3 length: 14 amino acids. Between the trimmed V and J ends, which lost 2 bases and 5 bases, there was a span of 9 bases. Per the germline V gene, CDR1 is MNHNS and CDR2 is SASEGT. This chain's CDR3 is CASSELQGNEKLFF. Partial CDR3 DNA: TGTGCCAGCAGTGAACTCCAGGGGAATGAAAAA.

A remark on this clone: The read ends 3 residues shy of where the CDR3 ends; the end is completed using the germline J gene. The genes are TRBV5-1 and TRBJ2-2; 7 bases line up with TRBD1. This CDR3 comprises 14 residues. Germline V gene lookup returns CDR1 SGHRS and CDR2 YFSETQ. CDR3 bases read: TGCGCCAGCAGCGATGGACAGGTTAATTCACCG. Amino acids: CASSDGQVNSP. From start to end, the CDR3 is CASSDGQVNSPLFF. The variable domain in full, with the rest retrieved from reference TRBV5-1 and TRBJ2-2, is KAGVTQTPRYLIKTRGQQVTLSCSPISGHRSVSWYQQTPGQGLQFLFEYFSETQRNKGNFPGRFSGRQFSNSRSEMNVSTLELGDSALYLCASSDGQVNSPLFFGEGSRLTVL.

Regarding this clone: Read data end 3 residues before the CDR3 end; the end is taken from the germline J gene. The V and J genes are TRBV18 and TRBJ2-2; D is undetermined. The CDR3 loop spans 16 amino acids. Germline V gene sequence: CDR1 KGHSH, CDR2 LQKENI. Here the CDR3 reads CASSQSHGATNEKLFF. The CDR3 DNA, read in part, is TGTGCCAGCTCACAAAGCCACGGTGCAACTAATGAAAAG.

About this clone itself: The CDR3 end falls 3 residues outside the read, so it is completed with the germline J gene. The chain uses TRBV19 and TRBJ1-4; D may be TRBD1 (5 bases). Deletions cut 4 bases from V and 7 bases from J, with 16 bases between. Germline V gene sequence: CDR1 LNHDA, CDR2 SQIVND (reference sequence). The CDR3 has 15 amino acids. The part of the CDR3 DNA that was read is TGTGCCAGTAGTACCACCGGGACTAGGGGTGAAAAA. This sequence encodes CASSTTGTRGEK. The whole CDR3 reads CASSTTGTRGEKLFF.

Details on this clone: The read stops 3 residues short of the end of the CDR3; the missing end is completed from the germline J gene. The V gene is TRBV19, the J gene TRBJ1-2; 9 bases map to TRBD1. Germline V gene lookup returns CDR1 LNHDA and CDR2 SQIVND (reference sequence). Losses at the gene ends were 4 bases for V and 7 bases for J; bases not matched to a gene: 10. The CDR3 loop spans 15 amino acids. The part of the CDR3 DNA that was read is TGTGCCAGTAGTACCCCCGGGACAGGGCCTTTTGGC. This gives the protein CASSTPGTGPFG. The whole CDR3 reads CASSTPGTGPFGYTF.

As regards this clone: The read ends 3 residues early relative to the CDR3; the germline J gene fills the gap. This chain links TRBV7-9 with TRBJ1-1; D call uncertain. CDR1 and CDR2 (germline): SEHNR, FQNEAQ (reference sequence). The length of the CDR3 is 14 residues. The germline V and J ends were trimmed by 2 bases and 0 bases, with 7 bases remaining between them. The CDR3 bases that were read are TGTGCCAGCAGCTTACACAGAGTGAACACTGAA. It is translated as CASSLHRVNTE. The entire CDR3 is CASSLHRVNTEAFF.

CDR3 sequence reads: CASSLYQATGELFF. CDR3 bases read: TGCGCCAGCAGCTTGTATCAGGCGACCGGGGAG. The V gene is TRBV5-1, the J gene TRBJ2-2; D call uncertain. The DNA ends 3 residues before the CDR3 does, and the rest of the CDR3 is filled in from the germline J gene. Deletions cut 1 base from V and 5 bases from J, with 9 bases between. The CDR3 is 14 residues long. Per germline, CDR1 SGHRS and CDR2 YFSETQ.

As for this clone: The CDR3 is cut off 3 residues early in the read; its end comes from the germline J gene. The V call is TRBV18, the J call TRBJ2-3; possible D gene TRBD1, 6 bases. Germline values: CDR1 KGHSH, CDR2 LQKENI. The CDR3 is 14 residues long. Trimming took 3 bases from V and 7 from J, leaving 14 bases between them. The CDR3 spells CASSPSGVANTQYF. The CDR3 bases that were read are TGTGCCAGCTCACCGTCAGGGGTTGCCAATACG.

Comments on this clone: The sequenced fragment ends 3 residues before the CDR3 boundary, so the rest is inferred from the germline J gene. The chain recombines TRBV7-2 with TRBJ2-7; maybe TRBD1 (5 bases). Germline V gene lookup returns CDR1 SGHTA and CDR2 FQGNSA. This CDR3 contains 14 residues. V shed 5 bases and J shed 6 bases, with 17 bases lying between them. CDR3 in amino acids: CASSNLVGPVEQYF. The part of the CDR3 DNA that was read is TGTGCCAGCAGCAACTTAGTGGGGCCGGTCGAG.

Points on this clone: The read ends 3 residues early relative to the CDR3; the germline J gene fills the gap. Within the sample, other DNA sequences also encode this same CDR3. The chain is built from TRBV5-1 and TRBJ2-1; 7 bases line up with TRBD2. The J segment lost 4 bases and the V segment lost 4 bases, leaving 5 bases of the junction unmatched. The CDR3 contains 14 residues. From germline, CDR1 is SGHRS and CDR2 YFSETQ. Partial CDR3 DNA: TGCGCCAGCAGCCCTAGCGGCGGGTACAATGAG. It specifies CASSPSGGYNE. In full, the CDR3 is CASSPSGGYNEQFF.

Notes on this clone: The read finishes 3 residues shy of the CDR3 end, and the germline J gene is used to complete it. V usage is TRBV5-1 and J usage is TRBJ2-7; TRBD2 agrees at 12 bases. V was clipped by 3 bases and J by 5 bases; unmatched bases: 9. The CDR3 has 16 amino acids. Germline loops: CDR1 SGHRS, CDR2 YFSETQ. CDR3 DNA (partial): TGCGCCAGCAGCTCGACAGGACTAGCGGGATCCCACGAG. This sequence encodes CASSSTGLAGSHE. The full-length CDR3 reads as CASSSTGLAGSHEQYF.